What follows are 3 T cell receptor beta chains derived from one specimen sequenced in a study of cytomegalovirus exposure and HLA in healthy donors. The study ran its PCR with 60 Vbeta and 13 Jbeta primers. Sequencing used immunoSEQ multiplex PCR; TCRdb keeps in-frame clones, though not all of them. The data show about 90,000 clones, 65% to 75% seen once. The specimen sequenced was PBMCs. These receptors were taken from a young man in good health and CMV-seropositive.

The V call is TRBV28, the J call TRBJ1-5; a weak D match, TRBD1 (5 bases). Germline CDR1 is MDHEN and CDR2 is SYDVKM. V lost 6 bases and J lost 5, with 17 bases in between. This CDR3 is built from 15 residues. In DNA form, the CDR3 reads TGTGCCAGCAGCCCCCAGAGCGGGGGGGATCAGCCCCAGCATTTT. As protein: CASSPQSGGDQPQHF.

V gene TRBV29-1 combines with J gene TRBJ1-5, with D unresolved. Germline CDR1 and CDR2: SQVTM and ANQGSEA. This CDR3 has 14 amino acids. V lost 4 bases and J 2 bases, leaving 12 bases between the germline ends. The CDR3 nucleotides are TGCAGCGTTGCAACAGCTCTCGGCAATCAGCCCCAGCATTTT. Protein product: CSVATALGNQPQHF.

V usage is TRBV29-1 and J usage is TRBJ1-2; D call uncertain. Germline CDR1 and CDR2: SQVTM and ANQGSEA. The CDR3 extends over 14 amino acids. Trimming shortened V by 3 bases and J by 4 bases, and 15 bases separated the two germline ends. This chain's CDR3 is CSVENPRLLYGYTF. The CDR3 region has the DNA TGCAGCGTTGAGAACCCCCGACTGCTCTATGGCTACACCTTC.